This TCR beta chain was sequenced in a study of memory B cells and T cells in multiple sclerosis. Study-wide results and limits: Clone-set sizes differed between compartments, so shared clonotype counts needed normalization.

Stimulus-free culture yielded autoproliferating CFSE-dim and non-proliferating CFSE-high T cells, each sequenced separately. Pooled replicate wells came from around 5x10^7 CFSE-labeled PBMCs cultured about seven days without stimulus. Without exogenous stimuli, about 0.51 uM CFSE-labeled PBMCs were cultured serum-free. This clone was seen a handful of times. The target antigen is unknown. CDR3 size: 15 residues. Assay used: immunoSEQ multiplex PCR; TCRdb lists only in-frame clones, some missing. This table has 35,000 to 55,000 clones, approximately 80% appearing once. The chain has TRBV21-1 and TRBJ1-5; no check of the table's D call, TRBD1, against the DNA was made. TRBV21-1 is shown as a pseudogene. The source material was PBMCs from blood kept in culture. The clonotype originates from a human donor with multiple sclerosis. The CDR3 sequence is CASILGQYSNQPQHF. DNA of the CDR3: TGTGCCAGCATCCTAGGACAGTATAGCAATCAGCCCCAGCATTTT.